The rows below give T cell receptor beta chains drawn from one sample of a study of blood T cell repertoires in COVID-19. Clones were sequenced by immunoSEQ multiplex PCR, and TCRdb holds only the in-frame ones, with some missing. Of 250,000 to 350,000 clones in the sample, about 84% were seen once. Sequencing used peripheral blood. Source of these receptors: a woman between 45 and 60 years old with acute or convalescent COVID-19. The CDR3 runs from the conserved cysteine through the conserved F or W. Each record gives: V gene, D gene, clone size, J gene, CDR3 protein, CDR3 DNA. D genes are given only for firm matches. Rows give clone size only sometimes, using once, few, many, or a class for an expanded clone.

v_call: TRBV7-2
d_call: -
clone_size: -
j_call: TRBJ2-7
cdr3_aa: CASSLRGAGATEQYF
cdr3_nt: TGTGCCAGCAGCTTAAGGGGGGCGGGAGCAACCGAGCAGTACTTC

v_call: TRBV7-2
d_call: -
clone_size: -
j_call: TRBJ2-7
cdr3_aa: CASSLGGASTYEQYF
cdr3_nt: TGTGCCAGCAGCTTAGGGGGAGCTTCCACCTACGAGCAGTACTTC

v_call: TRBV6-6
d_call: TRBD1
clone_size: -
j_call: TRBJ2-7
cdr3_aa: CASSFTGDRAGVEQYF
cdr3_nt: TGTGCCAGCTCCTTTACAGGGGACAGGGCAGGCGTCGAGCAGTACTTC

v_call: TRBV15
d_call: TRBD2
clone_size: -
j_call: TRBJ2-1
cdr3_aa: CATSRLAGGLGNEQFF
cdr3_nt: TGTGCCACCAGCCGACTAGCGGGAGGTCTTGGCAATGAGCAGTTCTTC

v_call: TRBV7-2
d_call: TRBD2
clone_size: few
j_call: TRBJ2-1
cdr3_aa: CASSLGVGRGYNEQFF
cdr3_nt: TGTGCCAGCAGCTTAGGGGTGGGGCGGGGGTACAATGAGCAGTTCTTC

v_call: TRBV4-3
d_call: TRBD2
clone_size: -
j_call: TRBJ2-7
cdr3_aa: CASSQGAGGNEQYF
cdr3_nt: TGCGCCAGCAGCCAAGGAGCGGGAGGCAACGAGCAGTACTTC

v_call: TRBV6-5
d_call: TRBD1
clone_size: -
j_call: TRBJ2-7
cdr3_aa: CASRQGGEQYF
cdr3_nt: TGTGCCAGCCGACAGGGCGGCGAGCAGTACTTC

v_call: TRBV5-1
d_call: -
clone_size: -
j_call: TRBJ2-1
cdr3_aa: CASSLGTPASSYNEQFF
cdr3_nt: TGCGCCAGCAGCTTGGGAACTCCCGCTTCCTCCTACAATGAGCAGTTCTTC

v_call: TRBV2
d_call: TRBD1
clone_size: -
j_call: TRBJ1-2
cdr3_aa: CASSELTGGEGYTF
cdr3_nt: TGTGCCAGCAGTGAATTGACAGGGGGGGAAGGCTACACCTTC

v_call: TRBV7-9
d_call: -
clone_size: once
j_call: TRBJ2-7
cdr3_aa: CASSLWQGRYEQYF
cdr3_nt: TGTGCCAGCAGCTTATGGCAGGGCCGATACGAGCAGTACTTC

v_call: TRBV6-5
d_call: TRBD1
clone_size: -
j_call: TRBJ1-5
cdr3_aa: CASSKGQGGNQPQHF
cdr3_nt: TGTGCCAGCAGTAAGGGACAGGGAGGAAATCAGCCCCAGCATTTT

v_call: TRBV7-2
d_call: TRBD1
clone_size: -
j_call: TRBJ1-1
cdr3_aa: CASSTDRGRTEAFF
cdr3_nt: TGTGCCAGCAGCACGGACAGGGGGCGCACTGAAGCTTTCTTT

v_call: TRBV27
d_call: TRBD2
clone_size: -
j_call: TRBJ2-5
cdr3_aa: CASSTLAGVRETQYF
cdr3_nt: TGTGCCAGCAGTACATTAGCGGGAGTTAGGGAGACCCAGTACTTC

v_call: TRBV4-1
d_call: -
clone_size: -
j_call: TRBJ2-7
cdr3_aa: CASSQPGMRYEQYF
cdr3_nt: TGCGCCAGCAGCCAACCGGGGATGAGGTACGAGCAGTACTTC

v_call: TRBV7-3
d_call: -
clone_size: -
j_call: TRBJ2-3
cdr3_aa: CASGRQTDTQYF
cdr3_nt: TGTGCCAGCGGACGACAGACAGATACGCAGTATTTT

v_call: TRBV19
d_call: -
clone_size: -
j_call: TRBJ1-3
cdr3_aa: CASTPGTFNTIYF
cdr3_nt: TGTGCCAGTACCCCCGGGACATTCAACACCATATATTTT

v_call: TRBV27
d_call: -
clone_size: -
j_call: TRBJ2-3
cdr3_aa: CASSLEPLTSTQYF
cdr3_nt: TGTGCCAGCAGTCTAGAGCCCTTAACCTCCACGCAGTATTTT

v_call: TRBV5-1
d_call: -
clone_size: -
j_call: TRBJ2-7
cdr3_aa: CASSESAGGRSYEQYF
cdr3_nt: TGCGCCAGCAGCGAGTCCGCTGGGGGCAGGTCCTACGAGCAGTACTTC

v_call: TRBV6-5
d_call: TRBD2
clone_size: -
j_call: TRBJ2-7
cdr3_aa: CASSYAGLAGLNEQYF
cdr3_nt: TGTGCCAGCAGTTACGCCGGACTAGCGGGCCTCAACGAGCAGTACTTC

v_call: TRBV6-2/TRBV6-3
d_call: TRBD2
clone_size: -
j_call: TRBJ2-2
cdr3_aa: CASSLTSGKVHTGELFF
cdr3_nt: TGTGCCAGCAGTCTGACTAGCGGGAAAGTCCACACCGGGGAGCTGTTTTTT

v_call: TRBV4-1
d_call: -
clone_size: -
j_call: TRBJ2-1
cdr3_aa: CASSQGGGVNEQFF
cdr3_nt: TGCGCCAGCAGCCAAGGCGGGGGCGTCAATGAGCAGTTCTTC

v_call: TRBV4-1
d_call: -
clone_size: -
j_call: TRBJ2-7
cdr3_aa: CASSQDRGEGQYF
cdr3_nt: TGCGCCAGCAGCCAAGATAGAGGAGAGGGGCAGTACTTC

v_call: TRBV11-3
d_call: -
clone_size: -
j_call: TRBJ2-3
cdr3_aa: CASSTDSRGQYF
cdr3_nt: TGTGCCAGCAGCACCGATTCCAGGGGGCAGTATTTT

v_call: TRBV5-1
d_call: -
clone_size: -
j_call: TRBJ2-1
cdr3_aa: CASSPIRGTEQFF
cdr3_nt: TGCGCCAGCAGCCCCATCAGAGGCACTGAGCAGTTCTTC

v_call: TRBV5-1
d_call: TRBD2
clone_size: -
j_call: TRBJ2-1
cdr3_aa: CASSLELAGRSGGQFF
cdr3_nt: TGCGCCAGCAGCTTGGAACTAGCGGGGAGGAGCGGAGGGCAGTTCTTC

v_call: TRBV5-1
d_call: TRBD2
clone_size: -
j_call: TRBJ2-3
cdr3_aa: CASREAGVSTDTQYF
cdr3_nt: TGCGCCAGCAGGGAGGCGGGAGTGAGCACAGATACGCAGTATTTT

v_call: TRBV5-8
d_call: TRBD2
clone_size: once
j_call: TRBJ2-1
cdr3_aa: CASSVSGRKNEQFF
cdr3_nt: TGTGCCAGCAGCGTAAGCGGGAGAAAGAATGAGCAGTTCTTC

v_call: TRBV27
d_call: -
clone_size: -
j_call: TRBJ1-6
cdr3_aa: CASSLLTGRASPLHF
cdr3_nt: TGTGCCAGCAGTTTATTAACAGGGAGAGCGTCACCCCTCCACTTT

v_call: TRBV6-2/TRBV6-3
d_call: -
clone_size: -
j_call: TRBJ2-1
cdr3_aa: CASSYSFREISYNEQFF
cdr3_nt: TGTGCCAGCAGTTACTCGTTCCGGGAGATCTCCTACAATGAGCAGTTCTTC

v_call: TRBV18
d_call: -
clone_size: -
j_call: TRBJ1-2
cdr3_aa: CASSPTGYGYTF
cdr3_nt: TGTGCCAGCTCGCCCACAGGCTATGGCTACACCTTC

v_call: TRBV28
d_call: TRBD1
clone_size: -
j_call: TRBJ1-1
cdr3_aa: CASSSAGTGGTNTEAFF
cdr3_nt: TGTGCCAGCAGTTCCGCCGGGACAGGGGGAACGAACACTGAAGCTTTCTTT

v_call: TRBV5-4
d_call: -
clone_size: -
j_call: TRBJ1-1
cdr3_aa: CASSLSVNTEAFF
cdr3_nt: TGTGCCAGCAGCTTGTCAGTGAACACTGAAGCTTTCTTT

v_call: TRBV12-5
d_call: -
clone_size: -
j_call: TRBJ1-2
cdr3_aa: CASGSPPDYGYTF
cdr3_nt: TGTGCTAGTGGTTCCCCCCCCGACTATGGCTACACCTTC

v_call: TRBV27
d_call: TRBD2
clone_size: -
j_call: TRBJ2-1
cdr3_aa: CASSLAGDDYNEQFF
cdr3_nt: TGTGCCAGCAGTTTAGCGGGAGATGACTACAATGAGCAGTTCTTC

v_call: TRBV28
d_call: TRBD2
clone_size: -
j_call: TRBJ2-1
cdr3_aa: CASSTWREGQYEQFF
cdr3_nt: TGTGCCAGCAGTACCTGGCGGGAGGGCCAGTATGAGCAGTTCTTC

v_call: TRBV7-9
d_call: TRBD1
clone_size: -
j_call: TRBJ1-2
cdr3_aa: CASSLDKGALNYGYTF
cdr3_nt: TGTGCCAGCAGCTTAGACAAGGGGGCGCTTAACTATGGCTACACCTTC

v_call: TRBV19
d_call: -
clone_size: -
j_call: TRBJ1-6
cdr3_aa: CASSIDLLGGGMNSPLHF
cdr3_nt: TGTGCCAGTAGTATAGATCTACTCGGAGGAGGGATGAATTCACCCCTCCACTTT

v_call: TRBV7-3
d_call: -
clone_size: -
j_call: TRBJ2-7
cdr3_aa: CASSLTPGVDEQYF
cdr3_nt: TGTGCCAGCAGCTTAACCCCAGGGGTGGATGAGCAGTACTTC

v_call: TRBV9
d_call: -
clone_size: -
j_call: TRBJ2-7
cdr3_aa: CASSPPEGHGTYEQYF
cdr3_nt: TGTGCCAGCAGCCCACCAGAGGGCCACGGTACCTACGAGCAGTACTTC

v_call: TRBV7-9
d_call: TRBD1
clone_size: -
j_call: TRBJ2-3
cdr3_aa: CASGTGGPDTQYF
cdr3_nt: TGTGCCAGCGGGACAGGGGGCCCAGATACGCAGTATTTT

v_call: TRBV10-1
d_call: -
clone_size: -
j_call: TRBJ2-2
cdr3_aa: CAREQDKNTGELFF
cdr3_nt: TGCGCCAGGGAACAAGACAAGAACACCGGGGAGCTGTTTTTT

v_call: TRBV29-1
d_call: -
clone_size: -
j_call: TRBJ2-7
cdr3_aa: CSVATGTSGNEQCF
cdr3_nt: -

v_call: TRBV6-5
d_call: TRBD1
clone_size: few
j_call: TRBJ2-2
cdr3_aa: CASSHPTGVGELFF
cdr3_nt: TGTGCCAGCAGCCACCCTACAGGGGTCGGGGAGCTGTTTTTT

v_call: TRBV5-1
d_call: -
clone_size: -
j_call: TRBJ2-1
cdr3_aa: CASSSGRAVYNEQFF
cdr3_nt: TGCGCCAGCAGCTCGGGGAGAGCGGTCTACAATGAGCAGTTCTTC

v_call: TRBV27
d_call: -
clone_size: -
j_call: TRBJ2-1
cdr3_aa: CASSSPLRGRSYNEQFF
cdr3_nt: TGTGCCAGCAGTTCCCCCCTGCGGGGGCGCTCCTACAATGAGCAGTTCTTC

v_call: TRBV4-1
d_call: TRBD1
clone_size: few
j_call: TRBJ1-2
cdr3_aa: CASSQADRAVNGYTF
cdr3_nt: TGCGCCAGCAGCCAAGCGGACAGGGCTGTCAATGGCTACACCTTC

v_call: TRBV5-4
d_call: -
clone_size: -
j_call: TRBJ2-1
cdr3_aa: CASLNAGSNREQFF
cdr3_nt: TGTGCCAGCCTGAACGCCGGGAGCAATCGGGAGCAGTTCTTC

v_call: TRBV5-1
d_call: TRBD1
clone_size: -
j_call: TRBJ2-7
cdr3_aa: CASSWGQGYGEQYF
cdr3_nt: TGCGCCAGCAGCTGGGGACAGGGGTACGGCGAGCAGTACTTC

v_call: TRBV3-1/TRBV3-2
d_call: TRBD1
clone_size: -
j_call: TRBJ2-1
cdr3_aa: CASSQDFRIGTGFRDEQFF
cdr3_nt: TGTGCCAGCAGCCAAGATTTCAGGATAGGGACAGGGTTTAGGGATGAGCAGTTCTTC

v_call: TRBV25-1
d_call: -
clone_size: -
j_call: TRBJ2-5
cdr3_aa: CASSEYSGRETQYF
cdr3_nt: TGTGCCAGCAGTGAATATTCAGGGAGGGAGACCCAGTACTTC